This T cell receptor (beta chain) was sequenced in a study of human T cells and chemical hapten exposure. About the research overall: Sensitization employed 2% DPC on about 2 cm by about 2 cm of upper inner arm skin. Mostly female patients had alopecia areata, totalis or universalis.

MiXCR, run by TCRdb on the RACE reads, gives a single entry per CDR3 protein. The sample holds approximately 320,000 distinct CDR3 sequences, around 5% seen once. Described time point: pre-sensitization, week 0. The treatment was: therapeutic diphenylcyclopropenone sensitization with weekly scalp DPC. The CDR3 runs 12 residues. Germline CDR1 DFQATT, CDR2 SNEGSKA (reference sequence). Trimming took 4 bases from V and 6 from J, leaving 11 bases between them. The chain links TRBV20-1 to TRBJ2-3, with D unresolved. This clonotype originated in a woman aged 18-29 years with alopecia areata. Some clones in this sample may be carry-over from other donors' samples. The sample consisted of whole blood, taken in connection with sensitization to the hapten diphenylcyclopropenone (DPC). The CDR3 sequence is CSAIRHMDTQYF. For the CDR3, the DNA is TGCAGTGCTATCCGTCATATGGATACGCAGTATTTT.